The rows below give T cell receptor beta chains drawn from one sample of a study of primary melanoma T cells and metastatic recurrence. Measured with immunoSEQ multiplex PCR; TCRdb has only the in-frame clones, and not every one. The profile covers more than 600 clones, with around 72% appearing a single time and under 15% taken by the ten largest. Sequenced: melanoma tumor tissue. Receptor source: a human donor with melanoma. CDR3s include the opening cysteine and the closing phenylalanine or tryptophan. A D gene is named only where the DNA matches it firmly. A clone size is listed for some rows: how often the clone was seen (once, few, many), or a class if it is expanded.

abundance: -
d_gene: -
j_gene: TRBJ2-1
v_gene: TRBV29-1
CDR3nt: TGCAGCGTGCCCGGGACCCGGTCCTACAATGAGCAGTTCTTC
CDR3aa: CSVPGTRSYNEQFF

abundance: once
d_gene: TRBD2
j_gene: TRBJ2-1
v_gene: TRBV4-2
CDR3nt: TGTGCCAGCAGCCAAGATCCAACCCAGACTAGCGGGGGGCTGTCCTACAATGAGCAGTTCTTC
CDR3aa: CASSQDPTQTSGGLSYNEQFF

abundance: few
d_gene: TRBD1
j_gene: TRBJ2-7
v_gene: TRBV6-8
CDR3nt: TGTGCCAGCAGTTACTCCCCCCAACAGGGGGCCTACGAGCAGTACTTC
CDR3aa: CASSYSPQQGAYEQYF

abundance: -
d_gene: TRBD1
j_gene: TRBJ1-2
v_gene: TRBV7-7
CDR3nt: TGTGCCAGCAGCCCGGGGGACAGAGCTAACTATGGCTACACCTTC
CDR3aa: CASSPGDRANYGYTF

abundance: -
d_gene: -
j_gene: TRBJ2-1
v_gene: TRBV6-8
CDR3nt: TGTGCCAGCAGTTACTCCCCCTCGATGGATTCCTACAATGAGCAGTTCTTC
CDR3aa: CASSYSPSMDSYNEQFF

abundance: -
d_gene: -
j_gene: TRBJ1-3
v_gene: TRBV18
CDR3nt: TGTGCCAGCTCACCACGGGGGACGGAAGGAAACACCATATATTTT
CDR3aa: CASSPRGTEGNTIYF

abundance: -
d_gene: TRBD1
j_gene: TRBJ1-1
v_gene: TRBV11-3
CDR3nt: TGTGCCAGCAGCCTCCGACGAATACAGGGGATGAACACTGAAGCTTTCTTT
CDR3aa: CASSLRRIQGMNTEAFF

abundance: few
d_gene: TRBD1
j_gene: TRBJ2-5
v_gene: TRBV6-8
CDR3nt: TGTGCCAGCAGTTCAGGACAGGGGCTAGTTTCTAGTCAGTACTTC
CDR3aa: CASSSGQGLVSSQYF

abundance: -
d_gene: TRBD1
j_gene: TRBJ2-3
v_gene: TRBV18
CDR3nt: TGTGCCAGCTCACCACAAGGGGGCTTGACAGATACGCAGTATTTT
CDR3aa: CASSPQGGLTDTQYF

abundance: -
d_gene: -
j_gene: TRBJ1-1
v_gene: TRBV23-1
CDR3nt: TGCGCCAGCAGCTCCCCCCGGGCAATGGACGAGAAGAACACTGAAGCTTTCTTT
CDR3aa: CASSSPRAMDEKNTEAFF

abundance: hyperexpanded
d_gene: TRBD2
j_gene: TRBJ2-1
v_gene: TRBV6-8
CDR3nt: TGTGCCAGCAGTTACGGAGCGGGGGTGAACAATGAGCAGTTCTTC
CDR3aa: CASSYGAGVNNEQFF

abundance: -
d_gene: -
j_gene: TRBJ2-3
v_gene: TRBV1
CDR3nt: TGCGCCAGCAGCCAGGGACTAGCGGGGGCCCACGGAAAGTATTTT
CDR3aa: CASSQGLAGAHGKYF

abundance: -
d_gene: -
j_gene: TRBJ2-1
v_gene: TRBV25-1
CDR3nt: TGTGCCAGCAGTGAAATCCCCAGGGATGAGCAGTTCTTC
CDR3aa: CASSEIPRDEQFF

abundance: few
d_gene: TRBD1
j_gene: TRBJ2-2
v_gene: TRBV19
CDR3nt: TGTGCCAGTAGTATTGGGACAGGGGATTTCTCGAACACCGGGGAGCTGTTTTTT
CDR3aa: CASSIGTGDFSNTGELFF

abundance: few
d_gene: -
j_gene: TRBJ2-3
v_gene: TRBV11-3
CDR3nt: TGTGCCAGCAGCCCAACCAGGACTAGACAGGGATCAGATACGCAGTATTTT
CDR3aa: CASSPTRTRQGSDTQYF

abundance: -
d_gene: -
j_gene: TRBJ1-6
v_gene: TRBV6-8
CDR3nt: TGTGCCAGCAGTCGGGGACCTTTCCGCGTTAATTCACCCCTCCACTTT
CDR3aa: CASSRGPFRVNSPLHF

abundance: hyperexpanded
d_gene: TRBD2
j_gene: TRBJ2-2
v_gene: TRBV19
CDR3nt: TGTGCCAGTAGTGTCAGCGGGGGGGCTATGGACACCGGGGAGCTGTTTTTT
CDR3aa: CASSVSGGAMDTGELFF

abundance: -
d_gene: -
j_gene: TRBJ2-7
v_gene: TRBV6-8
CDR3nt: TGTGCCAGCAGTTACGATCGGGCCTACGAGCAGTACTTC
CDR3aa: CASSYDRAYEQYF

abundance: -
d_gene: -
j_gene: TRBJ1-1
v_gene: TRBV14
CDR3nt: TGTGCCAGCAGCCACGGTTCCGGGGATCTTGGAGCTTTCTTT
CDR3aa: CASSHGSGDLGAFF

abundance: -
d_gene: -
j_gene: TRBJ1-6
v_gene: TRBV18
CDR3nt: TGTGCCAGCTCACCTGGGGCAGCCAATTCACCCCTCCACTTT
CDR3aa: CASSPGAANSPLHF

abundance: -
d_gene: -
j_gene: TRBJ1-1
v_gene: TRBV6-1
CDR3nt: TGTGCCAGCAGTGAAGGGGAAGTGGTAGCTTTCTTT
CDR3aa: CASSEGEVVAFF

abundance: -
d_gene: TRBD1
j_gene: TRBJ1-1
v_gene: TRBV19
CDR3nt: TGTGCCAGTAGGAGGACAGGCCTCACTGAAGCTTTCTTT
CDR3aa: CASRRTGLTEAFF

abundance: -
d_gene: -
j_gene: TRBJ2-7
v_gene: TRBV6-7
CDR3nt: TGTGCCAGCAGGGAGGGCCACGAGCAGTACTTC
CDR3aa: CASREGHEQYF

abundance: once
d_gene: -
j_gene: TRBJ1-1
v_gene: TRBV29-1
CDR3nt: TGCAGCGCCTCACAGGTGAACACTGAAGCTTTCTTT
CDR3aa: CSASQVNTEAFF

abundance: -
d_gene: -
j_gene: TRBJ1-1
v_gene: TRBV19
CDR3nt: TGTGCCAGTCAAGAGGGATGGAACACTGAAGCTTTCTTT
CDR3aa: CASQEGWNTEAFF

abundance: once
d_gene: -
j_gene: TRBJ1-1
v_gene: TRBV6-7
CDR3nt: TGTGCCAGCAGTGAAGACTCAGGGGTTCGCGGGGCCACTGAAGTTTTCTTT
CDR3aa: CASSEDSGVRGATEVFF

abundance: -
d_gene: TRBD1
j_gene: TRBJ1-2
v_gene: TRBV11-3
CDR3nt: TGTGCCAGCAGCTTAGGTAGCTTAGGGGGCTCCCCCGGGGGCTACACCTTC
CDR3aa: CASSLGSLGGSPGGYTF

abundance: -
d_gene: -
j_gene: TRBJ1-1
v_gene: TRBV11-3
CDR3nt: TGTGCCAGCACTGTTGGGGGCAGGGGTGAAACTGAAGCTTTCTTT
CDR3aa: CASTVGGRGETEAFF

abundance: -
d_gene: TRBD1
j_gene: TRBJ2-7
v_gene: TRBV18
CDR3nt: TGTGCCAGCTCACATGACAGGGGATCCTACGAGCAGTACTTC
CDR3aa: CASSHDRGSYEQYF

abundance: -
d_gene: TRBD2
j_gene: TRBJ2-2
v_gene: TRBV6-8
CDR3nt: TGTGCCAGCAGTTGGGGGGGTACCGGGGAGCTGTTTTTT
CDR3aa: CASSWGGTGELFF

abundance: -
d_gene: -
j_gene: TRBJ1-2
v_gene: TRBV15
CDR3nt: TGTGCCACCAGCGTAGGGCCCCCCGACTCGTATGGCTACACCTTC
CDR3aa: CATSVGPPDSYGYTF

abundance: -
d_gene: TRBD1
j_gene: TRBJ2-3
v_gene: TRBV11-3
CDR3nt: TGTGCCAGCATTCTCGGGACAGTACCTAGCACAGATACGCAGTATTTT
CDR3aa: CASILGTVPSTDTQYF

abundance: few
d_gene: -
j_gene: TRBJ2-5
v_gene: TRBV15
CDR3nt: TGTGCCACCAGCAGAGAGGCGGGTCAAGAGACCCAGTACTTC
CDR3aa: CATSREAGQETQYF

abundance: -
d_gene: -
j_gene: TRBJ1-3
v_gene: TRBV1
CDR3nt: TGCGCCAGCAGCCAAGACGGGCGGTACTCTGGAAACACCATATATTTT
CDR3aa: CASSQDGRYSGNTIYF

abundance: -
d_gene: TRBD1
j_gene: TRBJ2-2
v_gene: TRBV29-1
CDR3nt: TGCAGCGTTAAAGCATGGACAGGGGAAACCGGGGAGCTGTTTTTT
CDR3aa: CSVKAWTGETGELFF

abundance: -
d_gene: TRBD1
j_gene: TRBJ1-3
v_gene: TRBV19
CDR3nt: TGTGCCAGTAGTACGGGACAGAAAGGAAACACCATATATTTT
CDR3aa: CASSTGQKGNTIYF

abundance: once
d_gene: -
j_gene: TRBJ1-2
v_gene: TRBV11-3
CDR3nt: TGTGCCAGCAGCTTTGGGAGGCAGAGCTATGGCTACACCTTC
CDR3aa: CASSFGRQSYGYTF

abundance: -
d_gene: TRBD1
j_gene: TRBJ2-3
v_gene: TRBV6-8
CDR3nt: TGTGCCAGCGGGCCCCGGGACAGCAGAAGGGGAGATACGCAGTATTTT
CDR3aa: CASGPRDSRRGDTQYF

abundance: -
d_gene: TRBD2
j_gene: TRBJ2-2
v_gene: TRBV5-1
CDR3nt: TGCGCCAGCCTCGAGGGGAGGGACACCGGGGAGCTGTTTTTT
CDR3aa: CASLEGRDTGELFF

abundance: few
d_gene: -
j_gene: TRBJ2-1
v_gene: TRBV25-1
CDR3nt: TGTGCCAGCAGTGAAAGCATCCGCATGGACGCAAAGAACAATGAGCAGTTCTTC
CDR3aa: CASSESIRMDAKNNEQFF

abundance: few
d_gene: -
j_gene: TRBJ1-4
v_gene: TRBV18
CDR3nt: TGTGCCAGCTCACCTATCCCGGGGTCAACTAATGAAAAACTGTTTTTT
CDR3aa: CASSPIPGSTNEKLFF

abundance: -
d_gene: -
j_gene: TRBJ1-4
v_gene: TRBV5-1
CDR3nt: TGCGCCAGCAGCTTGTTAGGAGGAGATGAAAAACTGTTTTTT
CDR3aa: CASSLLGGDEKLFF

abundance: -
d_gene: -
j_gene: TRBJ1-1
v_gene: TRBV10-2
CDR3nt: TGCGCCAGCAGTGAGTCGATGTTCGCTACTGAAGCTTTCTTT
CDR3aa: CASSESMFATEAFF

abundance: -
d_gene: TRBD1
j_gene: TRBJ1-1
v_gene: TRBV18
CDR3nt: TGTGCCAGCTCACCGTTACAGGGGGGAACTGAAGCTTTCTTT
CDR3aa: CASSPLQGGTEAFF

abundance: -
d_gene: TRBD2
j_gene: TRBJ2-5
v_gene: TRBV10-2
CDR3nt: TGCGCCAGCAGTCAGACTAGCGGCATCCAAGAGACCCAGTACTTC
CDR3aa: CASSQTSGIQETQYF

abundance: few
d_gene: -
j_gene: TRBJ2-2
v_gene: TRBV6-8
CDR3nt: TGTGCCAGCAGTTACTGGACCGGGGAGCTGTTTTTT
CDR3aa: CASSYWTGELFF

abundance: once
d_gene: -
j_gene: TRBJ2-3
v_gene: TRBV28
CDR3nt: TGTGCCAGCAGTTCCACAGGACTACGAAACACAGATACGCAGTATTTT
CDR3aa: CASSSTGLRNTDTQYF

abundance: once
d_gene: -
j_gene: TRBJ1-1
v_gene: TRBV11-3
CDR3nt: TGTGCCAGCAGCCCACCTCGGGGGAGGAACATTGAAGCTTTCTTT
CDR3aa: CASSPPRGRNIEAFF

abundance: -
d_gene: -
j_gene: TRBJ1-5
v_gene: TRBV29-1
CDR3nt: TGCAGCGCGCTTCAGGGTCAGGGGCCCCAGCATTTT
CDR3aa: CSALQGQGPQHF

abundance: -
d_gene: -
j_gene: TRBJ2-7
v_gene: TRBV11-3
CDR3nt: TGTGCCAGCAGCTTGCGACTCGCCCCGAACGAGCAGTACTTC
CDR3aa: CASSLRLAPNEQYF

abundance: -
d_gene: -
j_gene: TRBJ2-7
v_gene: TRBV11-3
CDR3nt: TGTGCCAGCAGCTTAGGGAGGGACGTCTACGAGCAGTACTTC
CDR3aa: CASSLGRDVYEQYF

abundance: -
d_gene: -
j_gene: TRBJ2-1
v_gene: TRBV14
CDR3nt: TGTGCCAGCAGCCAAGTGGGATTCTCCTACAATGAGCAGTTCTTC
CDR3aa: CASSQVGFSYNEQFF

abundance: -
d_gene: -
j_gene: TRBJ2-1
v_gene: TRBV18
CDR3nt: TGTGCCAGCTCACCCCCGACGGGGAACAATGAGCAGTTCTTC
CDR3aa: CASSPPTGNNEQFF

abundance: few
d_gene: TRBD1
j_gene: TRBJ2-4
v_gene: TRBV28
CDR3nt: TGTGCCAGCAGTTTCCCAGAAACCGGGACAGGGGGGTACATTCAGTACTTC
CDR3aa: CASSFPETGTGGYIQYF

abundance: -
d_gene: -
j_gene: TRBJ2-7
v_gene: TRBV11-3
CDR3nt: TGTGCCAGCAGCTTACAGGGTACAGCGTCCTACGAGCAGTACTTC
CDR3aa: CASSLQGTASYEQYF

abundance: -
d_gene: TRBD1
j_gene: TRBJ1-4
v_gene: TRBV19
CDR3nt: TGTGCCAGTAGTATAGATCTCCCGGGCAGGGGGCCAACTAATGAAAAACTGTTTTTT
CDR3aa: CASSIDLPGRGPTNEKLFF

abundance: few
d_gene: -
j_gene: TRBJ2-2
v_gene: TRBV14
CDR3nt: TGTGCCAGCAGCCAAGATCTTGGACTAATGTATCCCGGGGAGCTGTTTTTT
CDR3aa: CASSQDLGLMYPGELFF

abundance: few
d_gene: -
j_gene: TRBJ2-1
v_gene: TRBV15
CDR3nt: TGTGCCACCAGCAGAGAACAGTCCATGGACGTCAGCAATGAGCAGTTCTTC
CDR3aa: CATSREQSMDVSNEQFF

abundance: once
d_gene: -
j_gene: TRBJ2-1
v_gene: TRBV5-1
CDR3nt: TGCGCCAGCAGCTTGATCATAAACACCTACAATGAGCAGTTCTTC
CDR3aa: CASSLIINTYNEQFF